Each of the 13 T cell receptor beta chains below was sequenced from the same sample in a study of blood T cell repertoires in COVID-19. The repertoire was sequenced with immunoSEQ multiplex PCR; TCRdb's copy has only in-frame clones and lacks some. The table shows 40,000 to 50,000 clones, with more than 70% occurring only once. Sequenced sample: peripheral blood. All receptors derive from a woman aged 60-70 years with acute or convalescent COVID-19.

The chain recombines TRBV7-6 with TRBJ2-2, with D maybe TRBD2 (5 bases). V lost 1 base, J lost 13 bases, and 16 bases lay in between. Germline-derived CDR1 and CDR2 are SGHVS and FNYEAQ. CDR3 length: 14 residues. CDR3 sequence: CASSLGSSTGLLFF. DNA of the CDR3: TGTGCCAGCAGCTTAGGGTCTAGCACGGGGTTGCTGTTTTTT.

This clone occurred a few times. This chain links TRBV30 with TRBJ2-5; D remains ambiguous. The germline gives CDR1 GTSNPN, CDR2 SVGIG (reference sequence). CDR3 length equals 11 residues. CDR3 DNA sequence: TGTGCTTACGACATCCAAGAGACCCAGTACTTC. This translates into CAYDIQETQYF.

This chain connects TRBV19 to TRBJ1-2; 9 nucleotides agree with TRBD1. The CDR3 covers 15 residues. Trimming removed 8 bases from V and 4 bases from J; junction bases left unmatched: 11. Looked up from germline, CDR1 is LNHDA and CDR2 is SQIVND (reference sequence). CDR3 in amino acids: CASATGGAAGYGYTF. In nucleotides, the CDR3 is TGTGCCAGTGCCACAGGGGGCGCGGCCGGCTATGGCTACACCTTC.

This clone came up a few times. This chain's CDR3 is CASSEFGDRAEPQHF. The DNA of the CDR3 is TGTGCCAGCAGTGAATTTGGAGACAGGGCCGAGCCCCAGCATTTT. This chain connects TRBV6-1 to TRBJ1-5; 7 bases are a match to TRBD1. With 2 bases clipped from V and 8 bases from J, the junction kept 9 bases outside the gene matches. This CDR3 region has 15 residues. The germline CDR1 and CDR2 sequences are MNHNS and SASEGT.

This CDR3 reads CASSIVLGQGPMNTEAFF. The CDR3 bases are TGTGCCAGTAGTATAGTTTTAGGACAGGGCCCAATGAACACTGAAGCTTTCTTT. This rearrangement joins TRBV19 to TRBJ1-1; 8 bases align to TRBD1. The CDR3 is 18 residues long. Germline CDR1 LNHDA, CDR2 SQIVND (reference sequence). Germline trimming cut 1 base from V and 0 bases from J; bases unmatched to any gene: 10.

V gene TRBV7-3 combines with J gene TRBJ2-1, with TRBD2 as a possible D gene (7 bases). V lost 1 base and J lost 0, with 16 bases in between. This CDR3 comprises 18 residues. Per the germline V gene, CDR1 is SGHTA and CDR2 is FQGTGA. As DNA, the CDR3 is TGTGCCAGCAGCTTAAATCCTACGGGGGGCTTCTCCTACAATGAGCAGTTCTTC. Encoded protein: CASSLNPTGGFSYNEQFF.

The gene calls are TRBV18 and TRBJ1-5; D possibly corresponds to TRBD1 (5 bases). The CDR3 length is 13 residues. Germline assignment: CDR1 KGHSH and CDR2 LQKENI. V dropped 3 bases and J dropped 5 bases, with 8 bases sitting between them. The CDR3 DNA sequence: TGTGCCAGCTCACCGACAGAATATCAGCCCCAGCATTTT. Its protein product is CASSPTEYQPQHF.

This chain uses TRBV3-1 (or the pseudogene TRBV3-2) with TRBJ2-3; D gene ambiguous. Per the germline V gene, CDR1 is LGHDT and CDR2 is YNNKEL (reference sequence). This CDR3 has 14 amino acids. V was shortened by 0 bases and J by 0 bases, with 4 bases between the two germline ends. Here the CDR3 reads CASSQDPSTDTQYF. CDR3 bases: TGTGCCAGCAGCCAAGACCCTAGCACAGATACGCAGTATTTT.

The chain has TRBV13 and TRBJ1-1; 8 bases are a match to TRBD1. Germline V gene lookup returns CDR1 PRHDT and CDR2 FYEKMQ (reference sequence). The V segment lost 0 bases and the J segment 3 bases; nucleotides outside the gene matches: 3. This CDR3 is built from 15 residues. Here the CDR3 DNA reads TGTGCCAGCAGCTTAGGGGACAGGGCCTACACTGAAGCTTTCTTT. Translation gives CASSLGDRAYTEAFF.

J is TRBJ1-1 and V is TRBV19; D uncertain. Germline assignment: CDR1 LNHDA and CDR2 SQIVND (reference sequence). This CDR3 is built from 13 residues. Trimming took 9 bases from V and 4 from J, leaving 15 bases between them. Written as DNA, the CDR3 is TGTGCCAGCGAGAGGTACGGCGGCACTGAAGCTTTCTTT. This encodes CASERYGGTEAFF.

V and J are TRBV6-6 and TRBJ1-6; no firm D call. Germline loops: CDR1 MNHNY, CDR2 SVGAGI (reference sequence). V lost 2 bases and J lost 1, with 6 bases in between. The CDR3 has 15 amino acids. CDR3 sequence reads: CASSYGVSYNSPLHF. In nucleotides, the CDR3 is TGTGCCAGCAGTTACGGAGTTTCCTATAATTCACCCCTCCACTTT.

The chain uses TRBV5-1 and TRBJ1-1; the match to TRBD1 covers 8 bases. Germline loops: CDR1 SGHRS, CDR2 YFSETQ. J lost 1 base, V lost 4 bases, and 18 bases had no gene match. This CDR3 contains 19 residues. CDR3 coding DNA: TGCGCCAGCAGCAACAGGGGGGGAGGACAGGGTTGGTCGAACACTGAAGCTTTCTTT. As protein: CASSNRGGGQGWSNTEAFF.

This clone occurred a few times. The chain recombines TRBV19 with TRBJ1-1, with 7 nucleotides matching TRBD1. V shed 5 bases and J 1 base; nucleotides not matched to a gene: 4. Germline V gene lookup returns CDR1 LNHDA and CDR2 SQIVND (reference sequence). CDR3 size: 14 residues. The CDR3 sequence is CASSPTGRNTEAFF. The DNA of the CDR3 is TGTGCCAGTAGTCCGACAGGGCGGAACACTGAAGCTTTCTTT. The complete variable domain, with remaining parts taken from reference TRBV19 and TRBJ1-1, reads DGGITQSPKYLFRKEGQNVTLSCEQNLNHDAMYWYRQDPGQGLRLIYYSQIVNDFQKGDIAEGYSVSREKKESFPLTVTSAQKNPTAFYLCASSPTGRNTEAFFGQGTRLTVV.